Listed below are T cell receptor beta chains from one sample, sequenced in a study of blood T cell repertoires in COVID-19. Sequencing used immunoSEQ multiplex PCR; TCRdb keeps in-frame clones, though not all of them. This table holds over 85,000 clones, 75% to 90% found once. Sequencing was performed on peripheral blood. These receptors were collected from a man aged 60 to 75 with acute or convalescent COVID-19. CDR3s include the opening cysteine and the closing phenylalanine or tryptophan. Each record gives: J gene, V gene, CDR3 protein.

TRBJ1-5 | TRBV29-1 | CSVVEGRQPQHF
TRBJ2-4 | TRBV19 | CASSPYRLTAKNIQYF
TRBJ2-7 | TRBV19 | CASSMGLAGPYEQYF
TRBJ1-2 | TRBV11-2 | CASSSPGTGVGGYTF
TRBJ2-7 | TRBV28 | CASSLNVGGNYEQYF
TRBJ1-2 | TRBV29-1 | CSVNAGGGYGYTF
TRBJ1-2 | TRBV5-1 | CASSLEGTGVAGNYGYTF
TRBJ1-2 | TRBV5-1 | CASRYGLLGYGYTF
TRBJ1-3 | TRBV6-5 | CASSREIGSGNTIYF
TRBJ1-2 | TRBV18 | CASSPRDRGQGGYTF
TRBJ2-7 | TRBV27 | CASSLTGFYEQYF
TRBJ2-5 | TRBV5-1 | CASSFLLAGVQETQYF
TRBJ1-1 | TRBV7-9 | CASSFGDRGRGDLEAFF
TRBJ2-3 | TRBV10-3 | CAISDRGYPDTQYF
TRBJ2-3 | TRBV19 | CASSMTGAGTDTQYF
TRBJ2-1 | TRBV9 | CASSTRTGVLFF
TRBJ1-1 | TRBV6-5 | CASRGQPINTEAFF
TRBJ2-2 | TRBV9 | CASSVGPNRNTGELFF
TRBJ2-1 | TRBV2 | CASSQGMGGSTDEQFF
TRBJ1-3 | TRBV7-8 | CASSLPGQGNTIYF
TRBJ2-7 | TRBV2 | CASRQTQGAYEQYF
TRBJ2-3 | TRBV19 | CASRTGQATDTQYF
TRBJ2-5 | TRBV29-1 | CSVARGLETQYF
TRBJ1-2 | TRBV28 | CASRSPSGQGNYGYTF
TRBJ1-3 | TRBV3-1/TRBV3-2 | CASSQGGLWDRGNTIYF
TRBJ1-5 | TRBV10-3 | CAISEAGTDNQPQHF
TRBJ2-7 | TRBV6-5 | CASTRTGSSYEQYF
TRBJ1-5 | TRBV2 | CASSDKGLGNQPQHF
TRBJ2-4 | TRBV5-1 | CASSGHPGQGSLAKNIQYF
TRBJ2-3 | TRBV6-5 | CASSLRQGSTDTQYF
TRBJ2-7 | TRBV6-5 | CASRLGQGIYEQYF
TRBJ1-2 | TRBV2 | CASRTGSLGYGYTF
TRBJ1-3 | TRBV7-2 | CASSVDGNTIYF
TRBJ1-2 | TRBV4-3 | CASSQDPQGRGYTF
TRBJ1-2 | TRBV2 | CASDFTGYGYGYTF